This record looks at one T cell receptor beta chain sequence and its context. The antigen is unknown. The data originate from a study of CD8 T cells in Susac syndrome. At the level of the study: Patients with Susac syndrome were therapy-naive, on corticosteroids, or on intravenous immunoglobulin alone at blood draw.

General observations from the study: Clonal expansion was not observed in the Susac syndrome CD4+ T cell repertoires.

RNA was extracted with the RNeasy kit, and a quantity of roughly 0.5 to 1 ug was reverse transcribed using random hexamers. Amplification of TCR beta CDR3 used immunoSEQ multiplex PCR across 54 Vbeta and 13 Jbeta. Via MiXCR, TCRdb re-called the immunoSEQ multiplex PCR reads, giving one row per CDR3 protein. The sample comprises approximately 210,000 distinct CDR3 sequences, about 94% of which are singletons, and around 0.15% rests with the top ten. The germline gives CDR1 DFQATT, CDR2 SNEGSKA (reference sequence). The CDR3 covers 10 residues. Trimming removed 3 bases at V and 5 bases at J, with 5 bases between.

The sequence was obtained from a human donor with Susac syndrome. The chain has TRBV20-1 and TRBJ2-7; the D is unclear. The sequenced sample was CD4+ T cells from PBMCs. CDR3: CSASTHEQYF. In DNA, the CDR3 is TGCAGTGCTAGTACCCACGAGCAGTACTTC.